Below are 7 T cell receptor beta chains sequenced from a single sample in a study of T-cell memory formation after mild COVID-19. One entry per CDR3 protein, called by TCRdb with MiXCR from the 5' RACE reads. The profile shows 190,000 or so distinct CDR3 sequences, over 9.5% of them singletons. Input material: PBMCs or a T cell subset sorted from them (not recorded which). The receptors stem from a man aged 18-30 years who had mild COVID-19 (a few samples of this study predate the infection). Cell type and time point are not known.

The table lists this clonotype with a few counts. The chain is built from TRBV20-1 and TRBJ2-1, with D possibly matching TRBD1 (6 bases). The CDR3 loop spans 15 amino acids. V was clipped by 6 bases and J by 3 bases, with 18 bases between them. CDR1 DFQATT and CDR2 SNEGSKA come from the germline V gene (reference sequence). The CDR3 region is CSAGSPPDSYNEQFF. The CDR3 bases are TGCAGTGCAGGAAGCCCACCGGACAGCTACAATGAGCAGTTCTTC.

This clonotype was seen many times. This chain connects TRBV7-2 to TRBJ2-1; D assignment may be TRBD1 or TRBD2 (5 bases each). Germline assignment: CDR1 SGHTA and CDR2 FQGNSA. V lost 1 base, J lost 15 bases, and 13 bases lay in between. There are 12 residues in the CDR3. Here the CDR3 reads CASSLVRDEVFF. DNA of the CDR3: TGTGCCAGCAGCTTAGTTCGGGACGAGGTGTTCTTC.

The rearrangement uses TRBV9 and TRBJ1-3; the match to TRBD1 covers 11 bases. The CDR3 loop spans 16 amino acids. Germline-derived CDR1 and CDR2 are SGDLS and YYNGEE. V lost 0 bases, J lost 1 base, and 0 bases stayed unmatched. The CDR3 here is CASSVGDRGSGNTIYF. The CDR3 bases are TGTGCCAGCAGCGTAGGGGACAGGGGGTCTGGAAACACCATATATTTT.

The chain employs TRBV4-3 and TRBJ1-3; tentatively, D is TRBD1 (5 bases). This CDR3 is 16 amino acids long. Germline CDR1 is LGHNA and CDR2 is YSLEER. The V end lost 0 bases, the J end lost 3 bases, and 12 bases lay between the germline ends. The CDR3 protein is CASSQDRGVDGNTIYF. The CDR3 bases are TGCGCCAGCAGCCAAGATCGGGGGGTTGATGGAAACACCATATATTTT.

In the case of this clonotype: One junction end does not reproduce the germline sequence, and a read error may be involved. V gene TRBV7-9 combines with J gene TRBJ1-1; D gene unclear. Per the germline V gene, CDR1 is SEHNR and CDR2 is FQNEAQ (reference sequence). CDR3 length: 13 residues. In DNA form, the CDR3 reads TGTGACAGCAGCACGAGGCTGGGCACTGAAGCTTTCTTT. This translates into CDSSTRLGTEAFF.

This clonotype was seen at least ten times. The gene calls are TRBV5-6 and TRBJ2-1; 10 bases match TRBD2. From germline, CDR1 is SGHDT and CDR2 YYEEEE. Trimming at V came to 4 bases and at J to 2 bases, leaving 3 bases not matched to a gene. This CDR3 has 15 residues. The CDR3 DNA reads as TGTGCCAGCAGCGGCGGGACTAGCGCCTACAATGAGCAGTTCTTC. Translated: CASSGGTSAYNEQFF.

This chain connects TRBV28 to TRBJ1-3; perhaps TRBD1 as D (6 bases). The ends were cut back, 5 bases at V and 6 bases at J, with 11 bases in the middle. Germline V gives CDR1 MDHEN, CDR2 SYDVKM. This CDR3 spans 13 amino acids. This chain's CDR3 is CASSVQGPNTIYF. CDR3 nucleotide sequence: TGTGCCAGCAGTGTACAGGGACCAAACACCATATATTTT.